This T cell receptor beta chain was identified in a study of blood T cell repertoires in COVID-19. Germline trimming cut 2 bases from V and 7 bases from J; bases unmatched to any gene: 8. Per germline, CDR1 SGHRS and CDR2 YFSETQ. This CDR3 spans 14 amino acids. Here immunoSEQ multiplex PCR was the method, and the copy in TCRdb shows in-frame clones only, minus some. The data show more than 150,000 clones, approximately 87% seen once. The V and J genes are TRBV5-1 and TRBJ1-1; 7 bases map to TRBD1. The source of this sequence is a man between 65 and 85 years old with active or convalescent COVID-19. The specimen was peripheral blood. The CDR3 nucleotides read TGCGCCAGCAGCTTTAAACAGGGGAGGAATGAAGCTTTCTTT. It encodes CASSFKQGRNEAFF.